This entry concerns a single TCR beta chain. Original processing methods: How many nucleated cells were present was estimated from reference gene primer amplification. Generated by immunoSEQ multiplex PCR, the TCRdb table keeps only in-frame clones and is missing some. V and J calls and clone size come straight from that table; D and trimming were deduced from the DNA. The sample has approximately 350,000 clones, more than 70% seen once. This sample is drawn from a study of blood T cell repertoires in COVID-19. Overall study context: COVID-19 samples collected from the United States, Italy and Spain covered acute and convalescent phases. T cells, B-cell-depleted T cells, or PBMCs supplied cDNA or gDNA.

In germline, CDR1 is LGHNA, CDR2 YNFKEQ. The CDR3 extends over 20 amino acids. V gave up 0 bases and J gave up 3 bases; unmatched junction bases: 8. Sequences were obtained from peripheral blood. This receptor was taken from a man in his forties with acute or convalescent COVID-19. The chain is built from TRBV4-2 and TRBJ2-1; TRBD2 matches at 16 bases. For the CDR3, the DNA is TGTGCCAGCAGCCAAGATACCCCGGGACTAGCGGGGGGGCTCTACAATGAGCAGTTCTTC. Encoded protein: CASSQDTPGLAGGLYNEQFF.